The 19 T cell receptor beta chains reported below all come from one sample, sequenced in a study of T-cell memory formation after mild COVID-19. TCRdb re-called the 5' RACE reads through MiXCR, storing one row per CDR3 protein. The sample consists of roughly 130,000 distinct CDR3 sequences, about a sixth of them appearing once. Sequenced material: PBMCs or a T cell subset sorted from them (not recorded which). Every receptor here comes from an adult woman who had mild COVID-19 (a few samples of this study predate the infection). Cell type and time point are not known.

V gene TRBV4-2 combines with J gene TRBJ2-7, with 12 bases lining up with TRBD2. CDR3 length: 16 residues. Unmatched junction bases numbered 4, after V lost 2 bases and J lost 2 bases. The germline gives CDR1 LGHNA, CDR2 YNFKEQ. This CDR3 is CASSQLGTSGPYEQYF. The CDR3 DNA reads TGTGCCAGCAGCCAACTAGGGACTAGCGGGCCCTACGAGCAGTACTTC.

This chain joins TRBV15 and TRBJ2-2; the match to TRBD1 covers 11 bases. Per the germline V gene, CDR1 is LNHNV and CDR2 is YYDKDF (reference sequence). The CDR3 consists of 14 residues. With 6 bases clipped from V and 6 bases from J, the junction kept 3 bases outside the gene matches. The CDR3 DNA is TGTGCCACCAGGGGACAGGGGGAGGCCGGGGAGCTGTTTTTT. This gives the protein CATRGQGEAGELFF.

This clonotype was detected only a few times. The gene calls are TRBV24-1 and TRBJ2-7, with 10 bases fitting TRBD1. The CDR3 is made up of 13 amino acids. Germline V gene sequence: CDR1 KGHDR, CDR2 SFDVKD. V dropped 4 bases and J dropped 6; count of bases not matched to a gene: 2. CDR3 DNA sequence: TGTGCCACCAGTGAGTGGACAGGGGGCGAGCAGTACTTC. Residues: CATSEWTGGEQYF.

The chain recombines TRBV7-2 with TRBJ2-5; no definite D call. The CDR3 totals 13 residues. V gave up 2 bases and J gave up 1 base, with 5 bases separating them. The germline V gene has CDR1 SGHTA and CDR2 FQGNSA. The DNA for the CDR3 is TGTGCCAGCAGCTTATGGGGCCAAGAGACCCAGTACTTC. It is translated as CASSLWGQETQYF.

The chain joins TRBV6-5 to TRBJ2-7, with 8 bases fitting TRBD2. This CDR3 comprises 17 residues. CDR1 is MNHEY and CDR2 is SVGAGI in the germline V gene. The junction had 10 bases not matched to a gene; V was cut back by 2 bases and J by 1 base. The DNA of the CDR3 is TGTGCCAGCAGTTACGGGTCCGAACTAGCGGCTTCCTACGAGCAGTACTTC. This sequence encodes CASSYGSELAASYEQYF.

The chain uses TRBV5-5 and TRBJ2-6, with 7 bases aligning to TRBD2. V was pared by 0 bases and J by 4 bases, with 10 bases of the junction left unmatched. This CDR3 spans 18 amino acids. Germline CDR1 SGHKS, CDR2 YYEKEE (reference sequence). The CDR3 is CASSLVRLSAGGANVLTF. The CDR3 nucleotides are TGTGCCAGCAGCTTGGTTCGGCTATCAGCGGGAGGGGCCAACGTCCTGACTTTC.

The chain links TRBV24-1 to TRBJ2-1; D may be TRBD1 or TRBD2 (6 bases each). The V gene's germline CDR1 is KGHDR and CDR2 SFDVKD. Trimming shortened V by 10 bases and J by 2 bases, and 14 bases separated the two germline ends. This CDR3 region has 14 residues. CDR3 amino acids: CATRAGEAYNEQFF. For the CDR3, the DNA is TGTGCCACTCGGGCAGGGGAGGCCTACAATGAGCAGTTCTTC.

This chain links TRBV6-2 or TRBV6-3 with TRBJ2-7; weak D call: TRBD1 (6 bases). V dropped 8 bases and J dropped 5 bases, with 16 bases sitting between them. The germline CDR1 and CDR2 sequences are MNHEY and SVGEGT. The length of the CDR3 is 13 residues. The CDR3 DNA follows: TGTGCCAGCCTAGACACAGGGTCAGACGAGCAGTACTTC. This gives the protein CASLDTGSDEQYF.

This clonotype appeared a few times. The chain links TRBV3-1 to TRBJ2-7; a weak D match, TRBD2 (5 bases). V gave up 1 base and J gave up 5 bases, with 9 bases separating them. This CDR3 spans 13 amino acids. The germline CDR1 and CDR2 sequences are LGHDT and YNNKEL (reference sequence). The CDR3 region has the DNA TGTGCCAGCAGCCAAGTAGCGTCCCACGAGCAGTACTTC. This gives the protein CASSQVASHEQYF.

The rearrangement uses TRBV10-3 and TRBJ1-5, with 8 bases aligning to TRBD1. The V and J ends lost 3 bases and 5 bases, in that order; junction bases with no gene match: 15. The CDR3 is made up of 18 amino acids. Germline CDR1 reads ENHRY; CDR2 reads SYGVKD. Here the CDR3 reads CAISDIGGGRGLDQPQHF. Written as DNA, the CDR3 is TGTGCCATCAGTGATATTGGAGGGGGCAGGGGGCTCGATCAGCCCCAGCATTTT.

The CDR3 region has the DNA TGCAGTGCTTTTAGCGGGGGATTGGAGACCCAGTACTTC. Translating gives CSAFSGGLETQYF. The genes are TRBV20-1 and TRBJ2-5; TRBD2 aligns across 9 bases. Germline V lookup: CDR1 DFQATT, CDR2 SNEGSKA (reference sequence). V trimming: 5 bases; J trimming: 5 bases; junction bases outside the gene matches: 6. The length of the CDR3 is 13 residues.

This clonotype was counted a few times. The chain has TRBV5-1 and TRBJ2-5; a weak D match, TRBD1 (6 bases). The CDR3 contains 15 residues. V was pared by 0 bases and J by 5 bases, with 14 bases between. The germline V gene encodes CDR1 SGHRS and CDR2 YFSETQ. CDR3 DNA sequence: TGCGCCAGCAGCTTGGGGGGACACCCTTCGGAGACCCAGTACTTC. Protein sequence: CASSLGGHPSETQYF. The full variable domain, its missing parts supplied by reference TRBV5-1 and TRBJ2-5, is KAGVTQTPRYLIKTRGQQVTLSCSPISGHRSVSWYQQTPGQGLQFLFEYFSETQRNKGNFPGRFSGRQFSNSRSEMNVSTLELGDSALYLCASSLGGHPSETQYFGPGTRLLVL.

There are a few counts of this clonotype. The chain carries TRBV4-2 and TRBJ1-1; TRBD1 is a possible D gene (5 bases). Trimming left V 4 bases short and J 4 bases short, with 10 bases between. CDR1 and CDR2 from the germline V gene are LGHNA and YNFKEQ. The CDR3 loop spans 13 amino acids. For the CDR3, the DNA is TGTGCCAGCAGCCCGGGGGATTCCACTGAAGCTTTCTTT. It translates to CASSPGDSTEAFF.

This chain joins TRBV9 and TRBJ2-2; TRBD2 matches at 8 bases. After removal of 3 bases from V and 3 bases from J, the junction contained 7 bases not matched to a gene. Germline V CDR1 and CDR2: SGDLS, YYNGEE. The CDR3 is 16 residues long. Written as DNA, the CDR3 is TGTGCCAGCAGCGGGTCGGGGGGGCCGCACACCGGGGAGCTGTTTTTT. Protein product: CASSGSGGPHTGELFF.

This chain connects TRBV2 to TRBJ2-1; D uncertain. The germline CDR1 and CDR2 sequences are SNHLY and FYNNEI. This CDR3 region has 14 residues. With 6 bases removed from V and 0 bases from J, the gap between germline ends came to 9 bases. DNA for the CDR3: TGTGCCAGCAGAGCCCGGGTCTCCTACAATGAGCAGTTCTTC. It yields the protein CASRARVSYNEQFF.

The CDR3 DNA reads TGTGCCAGCGGGTCAAGGGTCGGTAATTCACCCCTCCACTTT. The encoded protein is CASGSRVGNSPLHF. The chain has TRBV28 and TRBJ1-6, with D uncertain. CDR1 and CDR2 from the germline V gene are MDHEN and SYDVKM. V dropped 8 bases and J dropped 6 bases, with 14 bases sitting between them. The CDR3 is 14 amino acids.

The J gene is TRBJ2-2, the V gene TRBV27; weak D call: TRBD2 (6 bases). Looked up from germline, CDR1 is MNHEY and CDR2 is SMNVEV (reference sequence). CDR3 length: 15 residues. V gave up 7 bases and J gave up 6 bases, with 18 bases separating them. CDR3 bases: TGTGCCAGCAAGTTGGGACTTCAGACTGCCGGGGAGCTGTTTTTT. This codes for CASKLGLQTAGELFF.

The chain is built from TRBV14 and TRBJ2-5, with TRBD1 matching over 8 bases. This CDR3 region has 14 residues. V lost 5 bases and J lost 6; bases outside the gene matches: 8. Germline V gene sequence: CDR1 SGHDN, CDR2 FVKESK. For the CDR3, the DNA is TGTGCCAGCAGCGCCCTGGACAGGGCCAAGACCCAGTACTTC. The encoded protein is CASSALDRAKTQYF. Full variable domain (rest looked up from reference TRBV14 and TRBJ2-5): EAGVTQFPSHSVIEKGQTVTLRCDPISGHDNLYWYRRVMGKEIKFLLHFVKESKQDESGMPNNRFLAERTGGTYSTLKVQPAELEDSGVYFCASSALDRAKTQYFGPGTRLLVL.

This clonotype has at least ten counts. The chain is built from TRBV12-3 or TRBV12-4 and TRBJ1-1; D remains ambiguous. The CDR3 consists of 16 residues. Trimming removed 3 bases at V and 1 base at J, with 15 bases between. The CDR3 region has the DNA TGTGCCAGCAGTTTTTACTCGGGCCACCGGAACACTGAAGCTTTCTTT. Protein sequence: CASSFYSGHRNTEAFF.